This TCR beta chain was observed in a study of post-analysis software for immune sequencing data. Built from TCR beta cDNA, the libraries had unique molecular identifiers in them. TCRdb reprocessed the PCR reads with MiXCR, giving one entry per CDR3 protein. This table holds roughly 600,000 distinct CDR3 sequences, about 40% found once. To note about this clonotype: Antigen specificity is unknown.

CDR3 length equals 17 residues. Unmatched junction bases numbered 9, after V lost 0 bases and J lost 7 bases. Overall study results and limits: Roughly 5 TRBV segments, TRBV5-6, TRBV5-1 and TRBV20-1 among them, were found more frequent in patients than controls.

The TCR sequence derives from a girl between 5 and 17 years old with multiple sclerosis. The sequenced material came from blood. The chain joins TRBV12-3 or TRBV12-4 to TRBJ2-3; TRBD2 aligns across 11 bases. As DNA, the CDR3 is TGTGCCAGCAGTTTAGCCTCACTAGCGGGAGAGAAGAATACGCAGTATTTT. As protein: CASSLASLAGEKNTQYF.